A selection of T cell receptor beta chains follows, all from one sample in a study of OX40 agonist ivuxolimab in advanced cancers. Assay: immunoSEQ multiplex PCR; the TCRdb copy retains only in-frame clones and omits some. The data show 75,000 to 80,000 clones, with 81% seen just once and 4.6% held by the top ten. The sample in question was CD4+ or CD8+ T cells sorted from blood, obtained in a trial of the OX40 agonist ivuxolimab. Receptors originate from an adult with an advanced solid tumor such as melanoma, head and neck, liver or kidney cancer. Each CDR3 is given with its conserved first and last residue. Fields, in order: D gene, V gene, clone size, J gene, CDR3 DNA, CDR3 protein. D genes are given only for firm matches. Expanded clones get a size class; other rows say once, few or many, or leave the size out.

d_call: .
v_call: TRBV6-5
clone_size: .
j_call: TRBJ2-7
cdr3_nt: TGTGCCAGCAGTTACTCGCCGTCAACCTCCTACGAGCAGTACTTC
cdr3_aa: CASSYSPSTSYEQYF

d_call: .
v_call: TRBV7-9
clone_size: once
j_call: TRBJ1-1
cdr3_nt: TGTGCCAGCAGCTTAGGCAGGGAGAACACTGAAGCTTTCTTT
cdr3_aa: CASSLGRENTEAFF

d_call: TRBD1
v_call: TRBV2
clone_size: .
j_call: TRBJ1-1
cdr3_nt: TGTGCCGGCAGGGAGGGACAGGGGACGCGTAATGAAGCTTTCTTT
cdr3_aa: CAGREGQGTRNEAFF

d_call: .
v_call: TRBV5-1
clone_size: .
j_call: TRBJ1-1
cdr3_nt: TGCGCCAGCAGCCCGCTGGGGGGGGCCACTGAAGCTTTCTTT
cdr3_aa: CASSPLGGATEAFF

d_call: TRBD1
v_call: TRBV14
clone_size: .
j_call: TRBJ1-5
cdr3_nt: TGTGCCAGCAGCAAACAGGGGGGCAATCAGCCCCAGCATTTT
cdr3_aa: CASSKQGGNQPQHF

d_call: .
v_call: TRBV2
clone_size: .
j_call: TRBJ1-5
cdr3_nt: TGTGCCAGCAGGACATCCCGGGACAGCAATCAGCCCCAGCATTTT
cdr3_aa: CASRTSRDSNQPQHF

d_call: .
v_call: TRBV5-6
clone_size: .
j_call: TRBJ2-1
cdr3_nt: TGTGCCAGCAGCCCCGAATCGGGGTATGAGCAGTTCTTC
cdr3_aa: CASSPESGYEQFF

d_call: .
v_call: TRBV18
clone_size: .
j_call: TRBJ1-1
cdr3_nt: TGTGCCAGCGAGGGACTGAACACTGAAGCTTTCTTT
cdr3_aa: CASEGLNTEAFF

d_call: .
v_call: TRBV7-8
clone_size: .
j_call: TRBJ2-3
cdr3_nt: TGTGCCAGCAGCTTAAGGCTGGAGAGCACAGATACGCAGTATTTT
cdr3_aa: CASSLRLESTDTQYF

d_call: .
v_call: TRBV28
clone_size: .
j_call: TRBJ1-5
cdr3_nt: TGTGCCAGCAGTTCCCTACTTGGGACAACTTATAGCAATCAGCCCCAGCATTTT
cdr3_aa: CASSSLLGTTYSNQPQHF

d_call: TRBD1
v_call: TRBV5-5
clone_size: .
j_call: TRBJ1-6
cdr3_nt: TGTGCCAGCAGCTTGGCCGGGGACAGGGGCTCACCCCTCCACTTT
cdr3_aa: CASSLAGDRGSPLHF

d_call: .
v_call: TRBV5-4
clone_size: .
j_call: TRBJ1-5
cdr3_nt: TGTGCCAGCAGCTTCAGGGAAACGGATCAGCCCCAGCATTTT
cdr3_aa: CASSFRETDQPQHF

d_call: .
v_call: TRBV10-2
clone_size: .
j_call: TRBJ1-1
cdr3_nt: TGCGCCAGCACCCGCTCGGCGCCCACTGAAGCTTTCTTT
cdr3_aa: CASTRSAPTEAFF

d_call: .
v_call: TRBV5-1
clone_size: .
j_call: TRBJ2-3
cdr3_nt: TGCGCCAGCAGCTTGGGTCAGAGCACAGATACGCAGTATTTT
cdr3_aa: CASSLGQSTDTQYF

d_call: .
v_call: TRBV4-1
clone_size: .
j_call: TRBJ2-7
cdr3_nt: TGCGCCAGCAGCCAAGCCGAAAATTACGAGCAGTACTTC
cdr3_aa: CASSQAENYEQYF

d_call: .
v_call: TRBV7-2
clone_size: .
j_call: TRBJ1-1
cdr3_nt: TGTGCCAGCAGCTTAGATCCCAGACCAAACACTGAAGCTTTCTTT
cdr3_aa: CASSLDPRPNTEAFF

d_call: .
v_call: TRBV28
clone_size: .
j_call: TRBJ2-3
cdr3_nt: TGTGCCAGCAGTGAGCTCACAGATACGCAGTATTTT
cdr3_aa: CASSELTDTQYF

d_call: .
v_call: TRBV19
clone_size: .
j_call: TRBJ2-7
cdr3_nt: TGTGCCAGTAGTTCGTCCGGGAAGGCCGAGCAGTACTTC
cdr3_aa: CASSSSGKAEQYF

d_call: .
v_call: TRBV6-5
clone_size: .
j_call: TRBJ1-1
cdr3_nt: TGTGCCAGCAGTTACAACGGAGGGGACACTGAAGCTTTCTTT
cdr3_aa: CASSYNGGDTEAFF

d_call: TRBD2
v_call: TRBV11-2
clone_size: .
j_call: TRBJ2-2
cdr3_nt: TGTGCCAGCAGCTCCGGACTAGCGGTCACCGGGGAGCTGTTTTTT
cdr3_aa: CASSSGLAVTGELFF

d_call: .
v_call: TRBV4-1
clone_size: few
j_call: TRBJ2-7
cdr3_nt: TGCGCCAGCAGCCAGAGCTGGCCGGGGGCGGGCTACGAGCAGTACTTC
cdr3_aa: CASSQSWPGAGYEQYF

d_call: .
v_call: TRBV7-3
clone_size: few
j_call: TRBJ1-1
cdr3_nt: TGTGCCAGCAGCTTATCTGCGAACACTGAAGCTTTCTTT
cdr3_aa: CASSLSANTEAFF

d_call: TRBD1
v_call: TRBV5-8
clone_size: .
j_call: TRBJ1-1
cdr3_nt: TGTGCCAGCAGCACGAACAGGGGCACTGAAGCTTTCTTT
cdr3_aa: CASSTNRGTEAFF

d_call: .
v_call: TRBV7-2
clone_size: .
j_call: TRBJ1-4
cdr3_nt: TGTGCCAGCAGTTCACCCCCGGGAAAACTGTTTTTT
cdr3_aa: CASSSPPGKLFF

d_call: TRBD2
v_call: TRBV6-4
clone_size: many
j_call: TRBJ2-3
cdr3_nt: TGTGCCAGCAGTGTAGAGCGGGGGGGCCCAGATACGCAGTATTTT
cdr3_aa: CASSVERGGPDTQYF

d_call: TRBD1
v_call: TRBV2
clone_size: once
j_call: TRBJ1-1
cdr3_nt: TGTGCCAGCAGTGAGGGGACAGGGCAAGGCACTGAAGCTTTCTTT
cdr3_aa: CASSEGTGQGTEAFF

d_call: TRBD2
v_call: TRBV2
clone_size: .
j_call: TRBJ2-1
cdr3_nt: TGTGCCAGCAGTGATCGGGGGGGCGGGGCCAATGAGCAGTTCTTC
cdr3_aa: CASSDRGGGANEQFF

d_call: TRBD1
v_call: TRBV6-6
clone_size: .
j_call: TRBJ1-4
cdr3_nt: TGTGCCAGCAGTTTGGGACAGGGCCTAAATGAAAAACTGTTTTTT
cdr3_aa: CASSLGQGLNEKLFF

d_call: TRBD1
v_call: TRBV30
clone_size: .
j_call: TRBJ2-6
cdr3_nt: TGTGCCTGGAGACCTCAGGGGGCGGTTGGGGCCAACGTCCTGACTTTC
cdr3_aa: CAWRPQGAVGANVLTF

d_call: TRBD2
v_call: TRBV4-2
clone_size: .
j_call: TRBJ2-3
cdr3_nt: TGTGCCAGCAGCCAAGATTCCGGACTAGGAACGCAGTATTTT
cdr3_aa: CASSQDSGLGTQYF

d_call: .
v_call: TRBV7-8
clone_size: once
j_call: TRBJ2-7
cdr3_nt: TGTGCCAGCAGCGCCATTGCCGCCGGGACACAAAGCTCCTACGAGCAGTACTTC
cdr3_aa: CASSAIAAGTQSSYEQYF

d_call: TRBD1
v_call: TRBV11-2
clone_size: .
j_call: TRBJ1-3
cdr3_nt: TGTGCCAGCAGCTTAGATCGGACAGGGTACGACACCATATATTTT
cdr3_aa: CASSLDRTGYDTIYF

d_call: TRBD1
v_call: TRBV2
clone_size: .
j_call: TRBJ1-5
cdr3_nt: TGTGCCAGCAGTGATCAGGGGGGGGTAGGGCAGCCCCAGCATTTT
cdr3_aa: CASSDQGGVGQPQHF

d_call: .
v_call: TRBV6-1
clone_size: .
j_call: TRBJ2-1
cdr3_nt: TGTGCCAGCAGTGACGAGAGCTCCTACAATGAGCAGTTCTTC
cdr3_aa: CASSDESSYNEQFF

d_call: .
v_call: TRBV28
clone_size: .
j_call: TRBJ2-7
cdr3_nt: TGTGCCAGCAGTTCATATTCCTACGAGCAGTACTTC
cdr3_aa: CASSSYSYEQYF

d_call: TRBD1
v_call: TRBV10-3
clone_size: .
j_call: TRBJ1-1
cdr3_nt: TGTGCCATCGCGGATCCCACAGGGGGCGTAACTGAAGCTTTCTTT
cdr3_aa: CAIADPTGGVTEAFF

d_call: .
v_call: TRBV12-5
clone_size: .
j_call: TRBJ1-3
cdr3_nt: TGTGCTAGTGGTTTGGTAGAGGGGGGAAACACCATATATTTT
cdr3_aa: CASGLVEGGNTIYF

d_call: TRBD1
v_call: TRBV6-1
clone_size: .
j_call: TRBJ1-6
cdr3_nt: TGTGCCAGCAGAGTAACAGGGGGCGGTTCACCCCTCCACTTT
cdr3_aa: CASRVTGGGSPLHF

d_call: .
v_call: TRBV5-1
clone_size: medium-sized
j_call: TRBJ1-1
cdr3_nt: TGCGCCAGCAGCTCCGTGGGGGAAGCTTTCTTT
cdr3_aa: CASSSVGEAFF

d_call: TRBD2
v_call: TRBV5-1
clone_size: once
j_call: TRBJ2-3
cdr3_nt: TGCGCCAGCAGCTTGAGCGGGACGCCCACAGATACGCAGTATTTT
cdr3_aa: CASSLSGTPTDTQYF

d_call: TRBD1
v_call: TRBV9
clone_size: .
j_call: TRBJ1-1
cdr3_nt: TGTGCCAGCAGCGTAGGAAGGGGGCAGGGGACTGAAGCTTTCTTT
cdr3_aa: CASSVGRGQGTEAFF

d_call: TRBD2
v_call: TRBV5-1
clone_size: .
j_call: TRBJ2-1
cdr3_nt: TGCGCCAGCAGTTCATTCGGACTAGCGACCTACAATGAGCAGTTCTTC
cdr3_aa: CASSSFGLATYNEQFF

d_call: .
v_call: TRBV5-1
clone_size: .
j_call: TRBJ2-5
cdr3_nt: TGCGCCAGCAGCTCAAACGCCGGGTTCCAAGAGACCCAGTACTTC
cdr3_aa: CASSSNAGFQETQYF

d_call: .
v_call: TRBV6-5
clone_size: .
j_call: TRBJ2-1
cdr3_nt: TGTGCCAGCAGTTACACGGAGTCCTACAATGAGCAGTTCTTC
cdr3_aa: CASSYTESYNEQFF

d_call: TRBD1
v_call: TRBV6-6
clone_size: .
j_call: TRBJ1-3
cdr3_nt: TGTGCCACCAACTCACAGGGGGCTCTTGGAAACACCATATATTTT
cdr3_aa: CATNSQGALGNTIYF

d_call: .
v_call: TRBV6-5
clone_size: .
j_call: TRBJ2-7
cdr3_nt: TGTGCCAGCAGTAGTCACCCGGACTCCGAGCAGTACTTC
cdr3_aa: CASSSHPDSEQYF